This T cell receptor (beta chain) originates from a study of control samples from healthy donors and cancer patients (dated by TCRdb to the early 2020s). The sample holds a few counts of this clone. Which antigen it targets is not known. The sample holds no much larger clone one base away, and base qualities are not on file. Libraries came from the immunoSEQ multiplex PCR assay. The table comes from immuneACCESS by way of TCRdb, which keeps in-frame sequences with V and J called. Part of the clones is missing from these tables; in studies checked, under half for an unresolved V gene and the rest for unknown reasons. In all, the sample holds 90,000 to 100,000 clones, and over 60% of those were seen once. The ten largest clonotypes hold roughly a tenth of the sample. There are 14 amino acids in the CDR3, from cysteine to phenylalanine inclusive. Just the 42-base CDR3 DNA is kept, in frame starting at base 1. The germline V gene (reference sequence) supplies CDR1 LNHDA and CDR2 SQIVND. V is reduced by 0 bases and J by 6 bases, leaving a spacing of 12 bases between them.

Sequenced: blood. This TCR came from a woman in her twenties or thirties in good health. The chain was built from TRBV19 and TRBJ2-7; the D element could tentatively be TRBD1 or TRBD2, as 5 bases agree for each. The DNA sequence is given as TGTGCCAGTAGTATAGATCTATCGGGGACCGAGCAGTACTTC. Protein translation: CASSIDLSGTEQYF.